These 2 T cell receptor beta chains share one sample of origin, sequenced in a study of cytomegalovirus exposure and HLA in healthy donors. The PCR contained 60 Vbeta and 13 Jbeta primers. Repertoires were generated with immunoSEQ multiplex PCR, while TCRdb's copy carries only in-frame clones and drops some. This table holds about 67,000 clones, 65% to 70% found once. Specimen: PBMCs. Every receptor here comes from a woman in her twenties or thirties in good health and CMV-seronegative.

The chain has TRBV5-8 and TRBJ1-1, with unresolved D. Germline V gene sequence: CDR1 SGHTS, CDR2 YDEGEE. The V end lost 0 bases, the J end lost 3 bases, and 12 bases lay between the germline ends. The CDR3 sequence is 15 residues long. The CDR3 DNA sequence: TGTGCCAGCAGCTTGGCGGCCCTCGGGGACACTGAAGCTTTCTTT. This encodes CASSLAALGDTEAFF.

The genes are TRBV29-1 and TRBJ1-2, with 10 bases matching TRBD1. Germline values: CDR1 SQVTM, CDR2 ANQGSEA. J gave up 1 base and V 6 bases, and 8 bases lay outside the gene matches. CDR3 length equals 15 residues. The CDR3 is CSVGQGGRINYGYTF. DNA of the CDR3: TGCAGCGTCGGACAGGGGGGGAGAATTAACTATGGCTACACCTTC.